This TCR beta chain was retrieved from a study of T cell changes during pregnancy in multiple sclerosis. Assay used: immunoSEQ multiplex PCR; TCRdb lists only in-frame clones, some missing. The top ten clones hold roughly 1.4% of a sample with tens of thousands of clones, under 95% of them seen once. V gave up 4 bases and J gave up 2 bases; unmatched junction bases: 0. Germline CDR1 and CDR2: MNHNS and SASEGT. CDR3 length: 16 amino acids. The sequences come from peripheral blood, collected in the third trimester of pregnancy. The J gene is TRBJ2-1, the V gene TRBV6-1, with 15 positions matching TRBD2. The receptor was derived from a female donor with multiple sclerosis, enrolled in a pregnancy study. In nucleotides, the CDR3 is TGTGCCAGCAGTGGGACTAGCGGGGGGGCCTACAATGAGCAGTTCTTC. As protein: CASSGTSGGAYNEQFF.